These T cell receptor beta chains were read from a single sample in a study of CD8+CD57+ T cells in acquired aplastic anemia. TCRdb used MiXCR to reprocess the reads, holding one entry per CDR3 protein. The sample carries some 200,000 distinct CDR3 sequences, roughly half recorded once. Sequences were obtained from sorted CD4+, CD8+, or CD8+CD57+ T cells (not recorded which) from PBMCs. Every receptor here comes from a human donor with aplastic anemia. CDR3s include the opening cysteine and the closing phenylalanine or tryptophan. Each record gives: V gene, J gene, CDR3 protein.

v_gene: TRBV4-2; j_gene: TRBJ1-2; CDR3aa: CASSQEPGDYGYTF
v_gene: TRBV20-1; j_gene: TRBJ1-2; CDR3aa: CSAPLKGLGGYTF
v_gene: TRBV9; j_gene: TRBJ2-1; CDR3aa: CASRARTGNNEQFF
v_gene: TRBV11-1; j_gene: TRBJ2-3; CDR3aa: CASSVGLAGGDTQYF
v_gene: TRBV6-5; j_gene: TRBJ1-6; CDR3aa: CASSYFGETGSPLHF
v_gene: TRBV9; j_gene: TRBJ2-2; CDR3aa: CASSVVDSGRVNTGELFF
v_gene: TRBV7-9; j_gene: TRBJ2-2; CDR3aa: CASSTLSTGELFF
v_gene: TRBV20-1; j_gene: TRBJ2-7; CDR3aa: CSARGRLAGGPHEQYF
v_gene: TRBV19; j_gene: TRBJ2-7; CDR3aa: CASSIGGFSYEQYF
v_gene: TRBV20-1; j_gene: TRBJ2-3; CDR3aa: CSARDHRGPRDTQYF
v_gene: TRBV20-1; j_gene: TRBJ1-6; CDR3aa: CSASPGGSYNSPLHF
v_gene: TRBV6-2/TRBV6-3; j_gene: TRBJ2-7; CDR3aa: CASKGFSYEQYF
v_gene: TRBV15; j_gene: TRBJ2-7; CDR3aa: CATIRDSSYEQYF
v_gene: TRBV7-8; j_gene: TRBJ1-5; CDR3aa: CASSVSGISNQPQHF
v_gene: TRBV5-1; j_gene: TRBJ1-6; CDR3aa: CASSLSDNSPLHF
v_gene: TRBV2; j_gene: TRBJ1-5; CDR3aa: CASRGQGTQPQHF
v_gene: TRBV3-1; j_gene: TRBJ1-2; CDR3aa: CASSLRQGSPGYTF
v_gene: TRBV7-8; j_gene: TRBJ1-2; CDR3aa: CASSLEGAYGYTF
v_gene: TRBV12-3/TRBV12-4; j_gene: TRBJ2-3; CDR3aa: CASSDASGGTDTQYF
v_gene: TRBV3-1; j_gene: TRBJ2-7; CDR3aa: CASSQNRGSQYF
v_gene: TRBV19; j_gene: TRBJ1-5; CDR3aa: CASSPDLLKPQHF
v_gene: TRBV5-6; j_gene: TRBJ2-5; CDR3aa: CASSPPGLQETQYF
v_gene: TRBV20-1; j_gene: TRBJ2-7; CDR3aa: CSASGDVVSYEQYF
v_gene: TRBV4-3; j_gene: TRBJ1-1; CDR3aa: CASSQARQAEAFF
v_gene: TRBV2; j_gene: TRBJ2-7; CDR3aa: CASLDRGTYEQYF
v_gene: TRBV20-1; j_gene: TRBJ1-3; CDR3aa: CSAMLASGNTIYF
v_gene: TRBV25-1; j_gene: TRBJ2-1; CDR3aa: CASSSWSRDFRRSYNEQFF
v_gene: TRBV7-6; j_gene: TRBJ2-3; CDR3aa: CASSATIYSSTQYF
v_gene: TRBV5-1; j_gene: TRBJ2-3; CDR3aa: CASSLGATSTDTQYF
v_gene: TRBV19; j_gene: TRBJ2-3; CDR3aa: CASSIGPSGADTQYF
v_gene: TRBV12-5; j_gene: TRBJ1-6; CDR3aa: CASGPQGAGYNSPLHF
v_gene: TRBV7-2; j_gene: TRBJ1-1; CDR3aa: CASSLGTNTESFF
v_gene: TRBV24-1; j_gene: TRBJ1-2; CDR3aa: CATSDPCPPGAPTNYGYTF
v_gene: TRBV5-6; j_gene: TRBJ1-4; CDR3aa: CASSFWGVTVNEKLFF
v_gene: TRBV15; j_gene: TRBJ2-7; CDR3aa: CATSRGEAGEKSYEQYF
v_gene: TRBV20-1; j_gene: TRBJ1-4; CDR3aa: CSASPPDRGREKLFF
v_gene: TRBV11-2; j_gene: TRBJ1-1; CDR3aa: CASSTGTGAENTEAFF
v_gene: TRBV20-1; j_gene: TRBJ1-2; CDR3aa: CSALGGRTTIGSYTF
v_gene: TRBV5-5; j_gene: TRBJ2-7; CDR3aa: CASSVGSGQGAYEQYF
v_gene: TRBV20-1; j_gene: TRBJ2-7; CDR3aa: CSAYVAPSYEQYF
v_gene: TRBV6-1; j_gene: TRBJ2-7; CDR3aa: CASSRREISYEQYF
v_gene: TRBV29-1; j_gene: TRBJ2-1; CDR3aa: CSVESAPYNEQFF
v_gene: TRBV10-3; j_gene: TRBJ2-7; CDR3aa: CAITPVGGGLGEQYF
v_gene: TRBV7-3; j_gene: TRBJ1-1; CDR3aa: CASRQPNGEAFF
v_gene: TRBV20-1; j_gene: TRBJ1-3; CDR3aa: CSASRGRGRNTIYF
v_gene: TRBV7-6; j_gene: TRBJ1-4; CDR3aa: CASSVDRNEKLFF
v_gene: TRBV20-1; j_gene: TRBJ1-1; CDR3aa: CSARDRTGGIGKTEAFF
v_gene: TRBV19; j_gene: TRBJ1-2; CDR3aa: CASSMGQGHTF
v_gene: TRBV10-3; j_gene: TRBJ2-1; CDR3aa: CAISAGNEQFF
v_gene: TRBV2; j_gene: TRBJ2-7; CDR3aa: CASSRQANSYEQYF
v_gene: TRBV19; j_gene: TRBJ1-1; CDR3aa: CASSIEKVPSTEAFF